Listed below are T cell receptor beta chains from one sample, sequenced in a study of blood T cell repertoires in COVID-19. Method: immunoSEQ multiplex PCR; TCRdb's copy keeps in-frame clones and lacks some. There are fewer than 500,000 clones in the sample; about four fifths occur only once, and 1.1% lies in the top ten. Sequencing input: peripheral blood. The origin of the receptors is a human donor with acute or convalescent COVID-19. The donor label of this sample is uncertain. The CDR3 runs from the conserved cysteine through the conserved F or W. The D gene is left open where the match is weak. Not all rows give a size; the values are once, few, many and, for expanded clones, a class.

J gene | clone size | D gene | V gene | CDR3 DNA | CDR3 protein
TRBJ1-6 | . | . | TRBV7-8 | TGTGCCAGCAGCTTAGTACTGCAAAATTCACCCCTCCACTTT | CASSLVLQNSPLHF
TRBJ1-2 | . | . | TRBV6-5 | TGTGCCAGCAGACAGCACAGTTCTCATGGCTACACCTTC | CASRQHSSHGYTF
TRBJ2-1 | . | TRBD1 | TRBV29-1 | TGCAGCGTTTGGACCTACAGGGGGCTCTCCAAGAATGAGCAGTTCTTC | CSVWTYRGLSKNEQFF
TRBJ2-5 | . | TRBD2 | TRBV7-9 | TGTGCCAGCAGCTTCGGGACTAGCGGGGGGCAAGAGACCCAGTACTTC | CASSFGTSGGQETQYF
TRBJ1-2 | . | . | TRBV28 | TGTGCCAGCACTCCATACCCCACCGGGGTGGTCGGCTACACCTTC | CASTPYPTGVVGYTF
TRBJ1-2 | . | . | TRBV2 | TGTGCCAGCAGTGTTGGGCAGGGGTTCAACTATGGCTACACCTTC | CASSVGQGFNYGYTF
TRBJ1-1 | . | TRBD1 | TRBV19 | TGTGCCAGTAGGAGGAACGGACAGGGGGATGGGACTGAAGCTTTCTTT | CASRRNGQGDGTEAFF
TRBJ1-1 | . | TRBD1 | TRBV25-1 | TGTGCCAGCAGACCGGGACAGGTTGACACTGAAGCTTTCTTT | CASRPGQVDTEAFF
TRBJ1-4 | . | . | TRBV5-1 | TGCGCCAGCAGCTTGGCCGGGAGGGGAGCTACTAATGAAAAACTGTTTTTT | CASSLAGRGATNEKLFF
TRBJ2-5 | . | . | TRBV10-1 | TGCGCCAGCAGTGATATCGTCCGGGGAGAGACCCAGTACTTC | CASSDIVRGETQYF
TRBJ1-2 | once | . | TRBV7-6 | TGTGCCAGCAGCTTTCGTCTAGGGGGATCCCCCTATGGCTACACCTTC | CASSFRLGGSPYGYTF
TRBJ1-6 | . | . | TRBV28 | TGTGCCAGCAGTCCTGGCCAGTCTTATAATTCACCCCTCCACTTT | CASSPGQSYNSPLHF
TRBJ1-1 | . | . | TRBV7-9 | TGTGCCAGCAGCTTAGGAGGGTCTTTAAACACTGAAGCTTTCTTT | CASSLGGSLNTEAFF
TRBJ2-7 | . | . | TRBV15 | TGTGCCACCAGCAAAAAACGGGAAACAACCCTTCCTATGGAGCAGTACTTC | CATSKKRETTLPMEQYF
TRBJ1-3 | . | . | TRBV3-1/TRBV3-2 | TGTGCCAGCAGCCAACGGGGATCTGGAAACACCATATATTTT | CASSQRGSGNTIYF
TRBJ1-2 | . | . | TRBV3-1/TRBV3-2 | TGTGCCAGCAGCCTCCACCTGGTAGGGGAAGGCTACACCTTC | CASSLHLVGEGYTF
TRBJ1-3 | . | . | TRBV3-1/TRBV3-2 | TGTGCCAGCAGCCAAGATCGGGTTCGGAACACCATATATTTT | CASSQDRVRNTIYF
TRBJ2-7 | . | TRBD1 | TRBV25-1 | TGTGCCAGCAGACAGGGGCCCTACGAGCAGTACTTC | CASRQGPYEQYF
TRBJ2-1 | few | . | TRBV14 | TGTGCCAGCAGCCAAGAATGGGAGCGTGAGCAGTTCTTC | CASSQEWEREQFF
TRBJ2-7 | . | TRBD1 | TRBV3-1/TRBV3-2 | TGTGCCAGCAGCCCCTTCGGACAGGGAAACTACGAGCAGTACTTC | CASSPFGQGNYEQYF
TRBJ2-3 | . | . | TRBV18 | TGTGCCAGCTCACCAAGATTACTGCCAGGTGGTACAGATACGCAGTATTTT | CASSPRLLPGGTDTQYF
TRBJ2-1 | . | TRBD2 | TRBV6-6 | TGTGCCAGCCTCTCTAGCGGGGGATATTCCTACAATGAGCAGTTCTTC | CASLSSGGYSYNEQFF
TRBJ2-7 | . | TRBD2 | TRBV10-2 | TGCGCCAGCAGTGCCCAGACTAGCAGAGGCTCCTACGAGCAGTACTTC | CASSAQTSRGSYEQYF
TRBJ1-1 | . | . | TRBV18 | TGTGCCAGCTCACCACTGGAAACAGGGAACACTGAAGCTTTCTTT | CASSPLETGNTEAFF
TRBJ1-2 | . | TRBD1 | TRBV4-2 | TGTGCCAGCAGCCCCATACAGGGGGGCTATGGCTACACCTTC | CASSPIQGGYGYTF
TRBJ1-2 | . | . | TRBV12-3/TRBV12-4 | TGTGCCAGCAGTCTATATCGGTCGGGTGGCTACACCTTC | CASSLYRSGGYTF
TRBJ2-2 | . | TRBD2 | TRBV12-5 | TGTGCTAGTGGTTTGGCCGGACTAGCGGGACCGTCCTACACCGGGGAGCTGTTTTTT | CASGLAGLAGPSYTGELFF
TRBJ2-1 | . | . | TRBV30 | TGTGCCTGGAGTGAACAGTATTCCAATGAGCAGTTCTTC | CAWSEQYSNEQFF
TRBJ1-1 | . | . | TRBV11-2 | TGTGCCAGCAGTAGGAGGGAAGCTTTCTTT | CASSRREAFF
TRBJ1-6 | few | . | TRBV30 | TGTGCCTGGTGCAGACAGAATAATTCACCCCTCCACTTT | CAWCRQNNSPLHF
TRBJ1-6 | . | TRBD1 | TRBV28 | TGTGCCAGCAGTTTACACCTTCCAGGGGGCGGGGGATATAATTCACCCCTCCACTTT | CASSLHLPGGGGYNSPLHF
TRBJ2-3 | . | TRBD2 | TRBV14 | TGTGCCAGCAGCCAAGATAATGACCGACTAGCGGGGGGGCATGAAGATACGCAGTATTTT | CASSQDNDRLAGGHEDTQYF
TRBJ1-2 | . | TRBD1 | TRBV5-6 | TGTGCCAGCAGCTTCGGGACAGGGAGAGGAAACTATGGCTACACCTTC | CASSFGTGRGNYGYTF
TRBJ1-5 | . | TRBD1 | TRBV6-5 | TGTGCCAGTACCCGGGGGACAGGGGCCTATCAGCCCCAGCATTTT | CASTRGTGAYQPQHF
TRBJ1-5 | . | . | TRBV2 | TGTGCCAGCTCAGGGGAGTATAGCAATCAGCCCCAGCATTTT | CASSGEYSNQPQHF
TRBJ2-5 | . | TRBD2 | TRBV5-6 | TGTGCCAGCAGCTTGCCGAGGACTAGCGGCAACACATACTTC | CASSLPRTSGNTYF
TRBJ1-2 | . | TRBD1 | TRBV19 | TGTGCCAGCAAGGGACAGGAAAATAACTATGGCTACACCTTC | CASKGQENNYGYTF
TRBJ2-7 | . | TRBD2 | TRBV3-1/TRBV3-2 | TGTGCCAGCAGCCAAGATTCCCCCGGACTAGCGGGGGACCTCTACGAGCAGTACTTC | CASSQDSPGLAGDLYEQYF
TRBJ2-5 | . | TRBD1 | TRBV10-3 | TGTGCCATCAGTGATACAGGGGGCGCAGAGACCCAGTACTTC | CAISDTGGAETQYF
TRBJ2-7 | . | . | TRBV5-8 | TGTGCCAGCAGCCTAGAGCTTTACGAGCAGTACTTC | CASSLELYEQYF
TRBJ1-2 | once | . | TRBV14 | TGTGCCAGCAGCCAAGGAAGAGGTGTTGGCTACACCTTC | CASSQGRGVGYTF
TRBJ1-6 | . | TRBD1 | TRBV19 | TGTGCCAGTACCCGGGACAGGCCTTATAATTCACCCCTCCACTTT | CASTRDRPYNSPLHF
TRBJ1-1 | . | TRBD1 | TRBV28 | TGTGCCAGCAGTCCTAGACAGGGTGAAGCTTTCTTT | CASSPRQGEAFF
TRBJ1-1 | . | . | TRBV20-1 | TGCAGTGCTAGTTCGACCCTGGGCGTTACGGAAGCTTTCTTT | CSASSTLGVTEAFF
TRBJ1-2 | . | TRBD1 | TRBV7-9 | TGTGCCAGCAGCTTCGGCCCGACAGGGAACTATGGCTACACCTTC | CASSFGPTGNYGYTF
TRBJ2-3 | . | TRBD1 | TRBV4-1 | TGCGCCAGCAGCGGGACAGGGGCGGTGGCAGATACGCAGTATTTT | CASSGTGAVADTQYF